This T cell receptor beta chain was recovered during a study of monozygotic twins with inflammatory bowel disease. Findings of the study overall: A distinction between different T cell subtypes was not possible. In these data, no single strong IBD-associated signal or clonotype received support.

For every TCR library, approximately 3,300 ng of total RNA was used. From the 5' RACE reads, TCRdb lists one entry per CDR3 protein and no DNA. This listing includes 90,000 to 110,000 distinct CDR3 sequences. Remarks on this clonotype: No antigen is known for it.

One blood sample of 2.5 ml was taken from each donor. This clonotype was obtained from a human donor with ulcerative colitis or Crohn's disease, or a healthy co-twin of an affected twin (not recorded which). The sequenced sample was blood.

CDR3 in amino acids: CSARDFSGNTIYF. This sequence joins TRBV20-1 and TRBJ1-3. This CDR3 is built from 13 residues. Germline V CDR1 and CDR2: DFQATT, SNEGSKA (reference sequence).